The 5 T cell receptor beta chains listed next were all sequenced from one sample in a study of T cells in Graves' hyperthyroidism and ophthalmopathy. It was RNA transcripts that yielded the amplified TCR beta CDR3 regions. HTBI primers were used for first-round RT-PCR of the TCR CDR3. Using its own MiXCR run on the multiplex PCR reads, TCRdb lists one record per CDR3 protein. This table has 500,000 to 800,000 distinct CDR3 sequences, roughly 15% appearing once. Sequences were obtained from blood. The receptors derive from a woman between 50 and 59 years old with Graves' ophthalmopathy.

This clonotype was found many times. This chain links TRBV11-2 with TRBJ2-7; 7 positions match TRBD1. V trimming: 5 bases; J trimming: 2 bases; junction bases outside the gene matches: 9. Germline CDR1 SGHAT, CDR2 FQNNGV. The CDR3 spans 15 residues. The CDR3 bases are TGTGCCAGCAGCACTCAAGGACAGGCGACCTACGAGCAGTACTTC. Translated, it gives CASSTQGQATYEQYF.

The CDR3 loop reads CSVEDKLGGYTF. CDR3 nucleotides: TGCAGCGTTGAAGACAAATTAGGTGGCTACACCTTC. The chain couples TRBV29-1 to TRBJ1-2; D gene unclear. CDR3 length equals 12 residues. Germline-derived CDR1 and CDR2 are SQVTM and ANQGSEA. The V gene lost 0 bases and the J gene lost 7 bases, with 9 bases spanning the gap.

In its sample, this clonotype was seen many times. The J gene is TRBJ1-1, the V gene TRBV18, with D perhaps TRBD1 (6 bases). V was trimmed by 4 bases and J by 1 base, leaving 7 bases between them. Germline lookup yields CDR1 KGHSH and CDR2 LQKENI. This CDR3 region has 13 residues. The CDR3 coding sequence is TGTGCCAGCTCACGACAGGAGAACACTGAAGCTTTCTTT. Protein product: CASSRQENTEAFF.

In its sample, this clonotype was seen many times. The chain is built from TRBV5-1 and TRBJ2-7; TRBD2 matches 10 bases. The CDR3 has 16 amino acids. The ends lost 3 bases at V and 3 bases at J; junction bases unmatched: 9. Germline V gives CDR1 SGHRS, CDR2 YFSETQ. CDR3 amino acids: CASSYLKREGYYEQYF. CDR3 in DNA: TGCGCCAGCAGCTATCTAAAGCGGGAGGGTTACTACGAGCAGTACTTC.

The chain couples TRBV19 to TRBJ1-5; no clear D. CDR3 length: 15 amino acids. V lost 7 bases to trimming and J lost 0 bases, with 13 bases between them. Germline V lookup: CDR1 LNHDA, CDR2 SQIVND (reference sequence). The CDR3 here is CASIMTRDSNQPQHF. The CDR3 coding sequence is TGTGCCAGTATTATGACTCGGGATAGCAATCAGCCCCAGCATTTT.